This is a list of T cell receptor beta chains from one sample in a study of T cells in Graves' hyperthyroidism and ophthalmopathy. Using its own MiXCR run on the multiplex PCR reads, TCRdb lists one record per CDR3 protein. The sample shows about 720,000 distinct CDR3 sequences, 18% of them seen only once. The sample consisted of blood. Receptors originate from a woman aged 45-65 years with Graves' hyperthyroidism that later progressed to Graves' ophthalmopathy. CDR3s include the opening cysteine and the closing phenylalanine or tryptophan. The D gene is left open where the match is weak. Some rows have no size entry. The others give once, few or many, or a class for an expanded clone.

j_gene,v_gene,d_gene,abundance,CDR3nt,CDR3aa
TRBJ1-2,TRBV9,TRBD1,.,TGTGCCAGCGGCCAGCTACCGGGACAGGGGAACTATGGCTACACCTTC,CASGQLPGQGNYGYTF
TRBJ1-2,TRBV10-3,TRBD1,many,TGTGCCATCAGTGAGGAGGACAGGGGGGCATGGAGTGGCTACACCTTC,CAISEEDRGAWSGYTF
TRBJ2-1,TRBV20-1,.,many,TGCAGTGCTAGCGTGGGGTTCTCCTACAATGAGCAGTTCTTC,CSASVGFSYNEQFF
TRBJ1-5,TRBV12-3/TRBV12-4,.,many,TGTGCCAGCACCACAGGTCCCGATCAGCCCCAGCATTTT,CASTTGPDQPQHF
TRBJ2-1,TRBV7-2,TRBD2,many,TGTGCCAGCAGCTTAGTGGGGGGAGCGGGGGGGCAAAATGAGCAGTTCTTC,CASSLVGGAGGQNEQFF
TRBJ1-1,TRBV2,.,many,TGTGCCAGTGAGACGGAGGGGACCCCTGAAGCTTTCTTT,CASETEGTPEAFF
TRBJ1-3,TRBV5-1,.,.,TGCGCCAGCAGCCTCGGCGGGGTAGGTGGAAACACCATATATTTT,CASSLGGVGGNTIYF
TRBJ1-4,TRBV5-4,.,.,TGTGCCAGCAGCTTGTCGCAGGGGCACAATGAAAAACTGTTTTTT,CASSLSQGHNEKLFF
TRBJ1-2,TRBV6-1,.,many,TGTGCCAGCAGTGCCGGGACACCTACTAACTATGGCTACACCTTC,CASSAGTPTNYGYTF
TRBJ2-3,TRBV19,.,.,TGTGCCAGTAGTTTCGCCCGCTCTGGGGATACGCAGTATTTT,CASSFARSGDTQYF
TRBJ1-6,TRBV7-9,.,few,TGTGCCAGCAGCCCCCGGGGTGAAGCAGGATATAATTCACCCCTCCACTTT,CASSPRGEAGYNSPLHF
TRBJ2-5,TRBV7-9,TRBD1,many,TGTGCCAGCAGCTTAGTGGGGACAGCCCAACAAGAGACCCAGTACTTC,CASSLVGTAQQETQYF
TRBJ1-1,TRBV20-1,TRBD1,many,TGCAGTGCTAGCCCGTCCGGGACAGGGCTGAACACTGAAGCTTTCTTT,CSASPSGTGLNTEAFF
TRBJ1-2,TRBV27,.,many,TGTGCCAGCAGTATCGGGACGGGAGCTAACTATGGCTACACCTTC,CASSIGTGANYGYTF
TRBJ1-2,TRBV6-1,TRBD1,few,TGTGCCAGCAGTGGTCCCGGGACAGGGGGCGAGGACTATGGCTACACCTTC,CASSGPGTGGEDYGYTF
TRBJ2-1,TRBV20-1,.,many,TGCAGTGCCACCCGATACAATGAGCAGTTCTTC,CSATRYNEQFF
TRBJ2-5,TRBV20-1,TRBD1,.,TGCAGTGCTAGATCGGGGGCAGACAGGGGAGAGACCCAGTACTTC,CSARSGADRGETQYF
TRBJ2-7,TRBV18,.,many,TGTGCCAGCTCACGGACACAAACTTCCTACGAGCAGTACTTC,CASSRTQTSYEQYF
TRBJ1-1,TRBV7-2,.,many,TGTGCCAGCAGCTTAGTGCCAGGACAGTTATTGAACACTGAAGCTTTCTTT,CASSLVPGQLLNTEAFF
TRBJ1-5,TRBV30,TRBD1,once,TGTGCCTGGAGTTCCACAGGGGATCAGCCCCAGCATTTT,CAWSSTGDQPQHF
TRBJ1-6,TRBV6-5,TRBD1,.,TGTGCCAGCGGTTACGGGACAGAAATCAATTCACCCCTCCACTTT,CASGYGTEINSPLHF
TRBJ2-1,TRBV20-1,.,few,TGCAGTGCTAGAGATCCCAGAGACAATGAGCAGTTCTTC,CSARDPRDNEQFF
TRBJ2-1,TRBV5-8,.,few,TGTGCCAGCAGCTCCGGGCTCGATGAGCAGTTCTTC,CASSSGLDEQFF
TRBJ2-4,TRBV5-1,.,few,TGCGCCAGCAGCTTGGGGACAGTCAAAAACATTCAGTACTTC,CASSLGTVKNIQYF
TRBJ2-3,TRBV19,.,.,TGTGCCAGTAGTATCGGATCTAGCACAGATACGCAGTATTTT,CASSIGSSTDTQYF